These 17 T cell receptor beta chains were all obtained from the same sample, sequenced in a study of regulatory T cells in long-lasting Graves disease. Time point described: persistent/refractory GD, antithyroid drugs over 5 years with positive TRAb. From RNA extracted from PBMCs, the TCR library was made. HTBI primers from iRepertoire and Arm-PCR of CDR3 regions yielded the TCR beta libraries. TCRdb itself ran the multiplex PCR reads through MiXCR, one entry per CDR3 protein. In the table there are 500,000 to 700,000 distinct CDR3 sequences, about 30% of which are singletons. The source was peripheral blood mononuclear cells (PBMCs), collected when the disease was refractory, from a patient treated with antithyroid drugs. All receptors come from a female donor with Graves disease.

This clonotype was observed a few times. This chain uses TRBV5-1 with TRBJ1-1; unclear D gene. This CDR3 is built from 15 residues. Per germline, CDR1 SGHRS and CDR2 YFSETQ. V lost 4 bases, J lost 4 bases, and 17 bases lay in between. The CDR3 coding sequence is TGCGCCAGCAGCCCCCTCGTGGAACAGACCACTGAAGCTTTCTTT. Encoded protein: CASSPLVEQTTEAFF.

The chain has TRBV12-3 or TRBV12-4 and TRBJ2-5; the D gene is possibly TRBD2 (6 bases). The CDR3 covers 13 residues. Trimming took 7 bases from V and 9 from J, leaving 18 bases between them. CDR3 DNA: TGTGCCAGCACCCCGCACCAAACGGGGGCCCAGTACTTC. It yields the protein CASTPHQTGAQYF.

This clonotype was detected only a few times. The chain combines TRBV28 with TRBJ1-1; no definite D call. The V end was cut by 4 bases, the J end by 9 bases, with 21 bases between. Germline lookup yields CDR1 MDHEN and CDR2 SYDVKM. CDR3 length: 15 amino acids. The CDR3 protein is CASSSLAAAGSQAFF. CDR3 DNA: TGTGCCAGCAGTTCCCTAGCCGCAGCGGGCTCACAAGCTTTCTTT.

This clonotype was counted a few times. The J gene is TRBJ1-5, the V gene TRBV19; 7 nucleotides line up with TRBD1. J was trimmed by 6 bases and V by 4 bases; bases with no gene match: 9. CDR1 and CDR2 (germline): LNHDA, SQIVND (reference sequence). This CDR3 has 15 residues. In DNA, the CDR3 is TGTGCCAGTAGTAAAGAGGGGGCGAAGAGTCAGCCCCAGCATTTT. Its translation is CASSKEGAKSQPQHF.

Turning to this clonotype: A much larger clone differs from this one at a single base, so this may be a read error. Without the conserved terminal phenylalanine or tryptophan, this CDR3 likely stems from a read error. This sequence joins TRBV12-3 or TRBV12-4 and TRBJ1-1; the D is unclear. V lost 5 bases and J 6 bases, leaving 13 bases between the germline ends. The CDR3 has 13 amino acids. CDR3 sequence reads: CASSLGSGSEAFS. The CDR3 DNA reads TGTGCCAGCAGTCTCGGGTCGGGCTCTGAAGCTTTCTCT.

V gene TRBV5-1 combines with J gene TRBJ1-1; D possibly corresponds to TRBD1 (5 bases). Between the trimmed V and J ends, which lost 0 bases and 6 bases, there was a span of 12 bases. The CDR3 loop spans 14 amino acids. Germline V gene sequence: CDR1 SGHRS, CDR2 YFSETQ. The chain's CDR3 is CASSLGSGRAEAFF. Here the CDR3 DNA reads TGCGCCAGCAGCTTGGGGTCAGGGAGGGCTGAAGCTTTCTTT.

This sequence joins TRBV19 and TRBJ1-5; a weak D match, TRBD1 (5 bases). CDR1 is LNHDA and CDR2 is SQIVND in the germline V gene (reference sequence). The ends were cut back, 6 bases at V and 8 bases at J, with 20 bases in the middle. The CDR3 contains 15 residues. Here the CDR3 DNA reads TGTGCCAGTAGCCGGGACCGGTTCTTGAAGGAGCCCCAGCATTTT. This sequence encodes CASSRDRFLKEPQHF.

This clonotype has a handful of counts. The rearrangement uses TRBV14 and TRBJ1-2; D remains unclear. CDR1 is SGHDN, CDR2 FVKESK, per germline. V lost 0 bases and J lost 4, with 15 bases in between. The CDR3 extends over 16 amino acids. The CDR3 here is CASSQDRQRSPYGYTF. The CDR3 region has the DNA TGTGCCAGCAGCCAAGACCGACAACGCTCACCCTATGGCTACACCTTC. Filled out from reference TRBV14 and TRBJ1-2, the complete variable domain reads EAGVTQFPSHSVIEKGQTVTLRCDPISGHDNLYWYRRVMGKEIKFLLHFVKESKQDESGMPNNRFLAERTGGTYSTLKVQPAELEDSGVYFCASSQDRQRSPYGYTFGSGTRLTVV.

The chain joins TRBV29-1 to TRBJ2-5; no definite D call. Trimming left V 3 bases short and J 4 bases short, with 12 bases between. The CDR3 totals 13 residues. Germline V gives CDR1 SQVTM, CDR2 ANQGSEA. CDR3 bases: TGCAGCGTTGACTACGCGATAGGAGAGACCCAGTACTTC. Translated: CSVDYAIGETQYF.

The chain links TRBV28 to TRBJ1-6; D is ambiguous. Germline values: CDR1 MDHEN, CDR2 SYDVKM. This CDR3 region has 19 residues. Trimming stripped 3 bases from V and 6 bases from J, with 24 bases between. CDR3 amino acids: CASSLVGSRGGWSNSPLHF. In DNA form, the CDR3 reads TGTGCCAGCAGTTTGGTGGGGTCCCGAGGAGGGTGGAGTAATTCACCCCTCCACTTT.

This clonotype was found many times. In DNA form, the CDR3 reads TGTGCCAGCAGGAGGGAGGCGGGAGGAGAAAAACTGTTTTTT. As protein: CASRREAGGEKLFF. The chain carries TRBV12-3 or TRBV12-4 and TRBJ1-4; D gene uncertain. The CDR3 loop spans 14 amino acids. V gave up 6 bases and J gave up 8 bases, with 16 bases separating them.

The count of this clonotype is one. The chain uses TRBV27 and TRBJ1-4; TRBD1 agrees at 8 bases. V gave up 11 bases and J gave up 5 bases; unmatched junction bases: 13. The length of the CDR3 is 15 residues. Germline-derived CDR1 and CDR2 are MNHEY and SMNVEV (reference sequence). In DNA, the CDR3 is TGTGCCGGCACCAAGACGGGACAGGTGAATGAAAAACTGTTTTTT. Translated: CAGTKTGQVNEKLFF.

This clonotype was observed a few times. V gene TRBV5-1 combines with J gene TRBJ2-7; no reliable D call. Germline loops: CDR1 SGHRS, CDR2 YFSETQ. The CDR3 is 14 residues long. V lost 4 bases and J lost 2, with 13 bases in between. The CDR3 region has the DNA TGCGCCAGCAGCCCTCCCGAGGCGACCTACGAGCAGTACTTC. Its translation: CASSPPEATYEQYF. The entire variable domain, with the rest obtained from reference TRBV5-1 and TRBJ2-7, is as follows: KAGVTQTPRYLIKTRGQQVTLSCSPISGHRSVSWYQQTPGQGLQFLFEYFSETQRNKGNFPGRFSGRQFSNSRSEMNVSTLELGDSALYLCASSPPEATYEQYFGPGTRLTVT.

This clonotype has only a few counts. The V and J genes are TRBV11-1 and TRBJ2-7; D might be TRBD1 or TRBD2, each matching 5 bases. Germline CDR1 SGHAT, CDR2 FQDESV (reference sequence). V was pared by 5 bases and J by 3 bases, with 17 bases between. This CDR3 comprises 15 residues. The CDR3 nucleotides read TGTGCCAGCAGCCCCACCACGGGACCGGACTACGAGCAGTACTTC. Encoded protein: CASSPTTGPDYEQYF.

The gene calls are TRBV7-9 and TRBJ1-5; no clear D gene. Per germline, CDR1 SEHNR and CDR2 FQNEAQ (reference sequence). Trimming cost V 4 bases and J 5 bases, with 6 bases left between them. CDR3 length equals 12 residues. The CDR3 region is CASSWEDQPQHF. The CDR3 DNA sequence: TGTGCCAGCAGCTGGGAGGATCAGCCCCAGCATTTT.

V gene TRBV5-1 combines with J gene TRBJ2-5, with TRBD2 matching over 7 bases. Germline loops: CDR1 SGHRS, CDR2 YFSETQ. The V and J ends lost 0 bases and 3 bases, in that order; junction bases with no gene match: 5. The CDR3 is made up of 15 amino acids. CDR3 amino acids: CASSLAGLGKETQYF. The CDR3 DNA reads as TGCGCCAGCAGCTTGGCCGGACTAGGGAAAGAGACCCAGTACTTC.

The chain joins TRBV20-1 to TRBJ2-7; D possibly corresponds to TRBD2 (5 bases). This CDR3 has 16 residues. V was clipped by 4 bases and J by 5 bases, with 24 bases between them. Germline values: CDR1 DFQATT, CDR2 SNEGSKA (reference sequence). The CDR3 spells CSAIHPDGPGVDEQYF. CDR3 DNA: TGCAGTGCTATCCACCCCGACGGGCCCGGGGTCGACGAGCAGTACTTC.